This T cell receptor beta chain is from a study of blood T cell repertoires in COVID-19. Study in general: Material from acute and convalescent COVID-19 was sourced from the United States, Italy and Spain.

Germline-derived CDR1 and CDR2 are LNHDA and SQIVND (reference sequence). Trimming at V came to 6 bases and at J to 5 bases, leaving 11 bases not matched to a gene. This CDR3 has 15 amino acids. Study processing details: Estimation of nucleated cell counts relied on the amplification of reference gene primers. Profiled with immunoSEQ multiplex PCR; TCRdb holds only in-frame clones, not every one. The V and J calls and clone size come from that table; D and trimming were worked out from the DNA. The profile shows roughly 230,000 clones, 83% of them singletons. Sample: peripheral blood. This receptor was taken from a woman aged 45 to 65 with acute or convalescent COVID-19. The rearrangement links TRBV19 to TRBJ2-5, with TRBD2 identical over 8 bases. For the CDR3, the DNA is TGTGCCAGTAGGGACCGCGGGGGCGGGAGGGAGACCCAGTACTTC. It yields the protein CASRDRGGGRETQYF.